The clone carrying this T cell receptor beta chain was recorded a few times. Study processing details: Nucleated cell number was recorded as an estimate derived from reference gene primer amplification. TCRdb's table, derived via immunoSEQ multiplex PCR, lists solely in-frame clones and lacks some. V, J and clone size were drawn from that table, and D and trimming were deduced from the DNA. This table holds tens of thousands of clones, 82% found once. Germline CDR1 and CDR2: SGHDN and FVKESK. V lost 4 bases to trimming and J lost 3 bases, with 12 bases between them. This CDR3 region has 15 residues. The data stem from a study of blood T cell repertoires in COVID-19. Study context: Sites across the United States, Italy and Spain contributed samples from acute and convalescent COVID-19. Sample material is recorded as cDNA or gDNA derived from T cells, B-cell-depleted T cells, or PBMCs.

The gene calls are TRBV14 and TRBJ2-2, with D unclear. This sequence originates from a human donor with acute or convalescent COVID-19. The donor label of this sample is uncertain. Sequencing was carried out using peripheral blood. CDR3 coding DNA: TGTGCCAGCAGCCCGCTCGAGTACTACACCGGGGAGCTGTTTTTT. Its protein is CASSPLEYYTGELFF.